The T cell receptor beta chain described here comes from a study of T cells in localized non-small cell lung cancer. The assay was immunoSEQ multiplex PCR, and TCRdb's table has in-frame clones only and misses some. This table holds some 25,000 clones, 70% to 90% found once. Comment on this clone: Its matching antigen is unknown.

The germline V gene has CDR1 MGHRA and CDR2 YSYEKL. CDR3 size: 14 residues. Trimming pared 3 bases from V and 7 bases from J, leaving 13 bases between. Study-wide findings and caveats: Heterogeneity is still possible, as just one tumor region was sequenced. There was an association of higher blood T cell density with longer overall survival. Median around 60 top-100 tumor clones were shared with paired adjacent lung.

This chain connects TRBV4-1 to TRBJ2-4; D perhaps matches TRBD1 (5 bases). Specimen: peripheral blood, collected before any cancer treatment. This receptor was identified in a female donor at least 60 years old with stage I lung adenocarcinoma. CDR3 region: CASSQDNSRNIQYF. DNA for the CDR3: TGCGCCAGCAGCCAGGACAACTCTAGGAACATTCAGTACTTC.